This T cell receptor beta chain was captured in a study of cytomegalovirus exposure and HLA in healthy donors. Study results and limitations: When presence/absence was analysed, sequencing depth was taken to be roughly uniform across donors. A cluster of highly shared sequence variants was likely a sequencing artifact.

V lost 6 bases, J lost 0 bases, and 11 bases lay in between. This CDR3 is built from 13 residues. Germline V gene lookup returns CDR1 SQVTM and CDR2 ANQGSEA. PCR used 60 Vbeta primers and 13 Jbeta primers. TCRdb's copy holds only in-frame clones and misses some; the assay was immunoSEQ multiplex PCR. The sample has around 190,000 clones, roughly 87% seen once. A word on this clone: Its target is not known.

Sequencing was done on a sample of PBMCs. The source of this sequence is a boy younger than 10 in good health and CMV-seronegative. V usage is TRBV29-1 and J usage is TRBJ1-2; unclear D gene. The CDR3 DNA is TGCAGCGTAAACATAGGAGCTAACTATGGCTACACCTTC. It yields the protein CSVNIGANYGYTF.